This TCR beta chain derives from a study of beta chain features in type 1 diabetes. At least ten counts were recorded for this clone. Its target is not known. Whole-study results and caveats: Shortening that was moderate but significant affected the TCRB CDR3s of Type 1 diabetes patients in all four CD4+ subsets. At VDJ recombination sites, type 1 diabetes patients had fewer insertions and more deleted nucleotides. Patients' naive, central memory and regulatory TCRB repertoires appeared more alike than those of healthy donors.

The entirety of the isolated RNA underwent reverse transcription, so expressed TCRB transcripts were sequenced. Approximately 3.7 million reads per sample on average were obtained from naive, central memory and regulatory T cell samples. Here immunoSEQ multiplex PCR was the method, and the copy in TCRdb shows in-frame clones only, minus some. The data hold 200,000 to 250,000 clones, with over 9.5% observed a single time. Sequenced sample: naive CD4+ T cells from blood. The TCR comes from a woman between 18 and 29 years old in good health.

The CDR3 region is CASSPLAGVNEQFF. In DNA, the CDR3 is TGCGCCAGCAGCCCGTTAGCGGGAGTCAATGAGCAGTTCTTC. This chain connects TRBV5-1 to TRBJ2-1; TRBD2 matches at 9 bases. The CDR3 runs to 14 residues. The germline CDR1 and CDR2 sequences are SGHRS and YFSETQ. Trimming removed 4 bases from V and 6 bases from J; junction bases left unmatched: 5.